This T cell receptor beta chain was identified during a study of blood T cells in healthy people across ages. Using a J-beta primer mix together with a sample-barcoded 5' primer, a second PCR was run for roughly 7 to 12 cycles. MiXCR was run by TCRdb on the 5' RACE reads, yielding one entry per CDR3 protein. In the table there are roughly 680,000 distinct CDR3 sequences, about 50% of which are singletons. This clonotype was counted between two and nine times. Its antigen is not identified. Overall study results and limits: Among T cells, TCR beta diversity per million cells dropped roughly linearly as age rose. It was the long-lived donors that had more naive CD4+ cells and higher diversity than aged donors. Possibly confounding the expanded clonotype changes was the fact that donor CMV status was unknown.

Each sample had at least 6 million PBMCs isolated. Germline CDR1 reads SGDLS; CDR2 reads YYNGEE. CDR3 length: 14 amino acids. Unmatched junction bases numbered 6, after V lost 0 bases and J lost 8 bases. The rearrangement uses TRBV9 and TRBJ1-2; 8 bases are shared with TRBD1. Specimen: blood. The clonotype originates from an elderly woman in good health. The CDR3 reads CASSVAQTGVGYTF. The DNA for the CDR3 is TGTGCCAGCAGCGTAGCTCAGACAGGGGTGGGCTACACCTTC.